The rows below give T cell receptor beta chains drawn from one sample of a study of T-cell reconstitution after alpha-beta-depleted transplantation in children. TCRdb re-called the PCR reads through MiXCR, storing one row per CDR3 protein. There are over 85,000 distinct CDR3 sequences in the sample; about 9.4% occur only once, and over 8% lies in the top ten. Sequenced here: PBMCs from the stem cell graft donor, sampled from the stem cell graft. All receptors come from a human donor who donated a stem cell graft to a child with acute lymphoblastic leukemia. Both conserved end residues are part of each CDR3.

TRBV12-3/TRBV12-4 CASTKRPLSETRPRTGELFF
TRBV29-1 CSVDRNNYGYTF
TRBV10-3 CAISVKGAGNTIYF
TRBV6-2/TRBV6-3 CASSYSGLAGATGNEQFF
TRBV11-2 CASSPDRASGYSTDTQYF
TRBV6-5 CASSLNRDRLNTGELFF
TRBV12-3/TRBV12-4 CASDGHYGYTF
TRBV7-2 CASSRQGDYTGELFF
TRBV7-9 CASSSRDSGDTIYF
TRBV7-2 CASSSRTSGGRYEQYF
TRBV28 CASSTLQREPYNEQFF
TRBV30 CAWKGQSNQPQHF
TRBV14 CASSQDSQEYYGYTF
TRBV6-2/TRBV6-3 CASSPLALYSNQPQHF
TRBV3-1 CASSRNRGSTDTQYF
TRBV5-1 CASSLLPMNTEAFF
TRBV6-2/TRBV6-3 CASKWGRAGEQFF
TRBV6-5 CASSYGLFGNTIYF
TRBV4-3 CASSQDRLSSEQYF
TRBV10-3 CAISAGDQPQHF
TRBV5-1 CASSLTGVTGELFF
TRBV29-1 CSVAHREEPYGYTF
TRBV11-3 CASSWEITGELFF
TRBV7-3 CASSLTADQPQHF
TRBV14 CASSPSSYNEQFF
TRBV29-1 CSVWTGPYEQYF
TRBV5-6 CASSSGPGAISYEQYF
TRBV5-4 CASSLERATSYEQYF
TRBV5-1 CASSREGSGAWETQYF
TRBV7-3 CASSLVGGSSYNEQFF
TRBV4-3 CASSRESTATQYF
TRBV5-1 CASTSGGAQRETQYF
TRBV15 CATRFPGGPDTQYF
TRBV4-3 CASSQRDSGSYNSPLHF
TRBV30 CAWSSSTGQETQYF
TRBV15 CATSSAPSWDSWGTIYF
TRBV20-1 CSARSPRGGYNEQFF
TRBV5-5 CASSLLREPYEQYF
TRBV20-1 CSARTGTYNSPLHF
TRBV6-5 CASSFGRSSGNTIYF
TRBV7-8 CASSPGGGEDYGYTF
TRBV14 CASSQDELAGGSFYNEQFF
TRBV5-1 CASSSGGWNTGELFF
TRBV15 CATSRDRRNTQYF
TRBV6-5 CASSRSRFDQPQHF
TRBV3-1 CASSQLQGLSYEQYF
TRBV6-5 CASSYPGNEETQYF
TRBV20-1 CSARPLDRQETQYF
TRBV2 CASSARAENEQYF
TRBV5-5 CASSLLLTAYEQYF
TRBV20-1 CSATRTGRNEQFF
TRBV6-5 CASSYYGSTDTQYF
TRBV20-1 CSAIRGYEQFF
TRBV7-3 CASSRKSTDTQYF
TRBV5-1 CASSLTGWSSYEQYF
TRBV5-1 CASSVGTGNQPQHF
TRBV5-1 CASSPLTGDTGELFF
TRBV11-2 CASSLEGRGNNEQFF
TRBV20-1 CCAREGVGARAGANVLTF
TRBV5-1 CASSPGQGSTLGEKLFF